One and the same sample provided the 13 T cell receptor beta chains below, sequenced in a study of blood T cells in healthy people across ages. With a J-beta primer mix and a sample-barcoded 5' primer, a second PCR ran about 7 to 11 cycles. MiXCR was run by TCRdb on the 5' RACE reads, yielding one entry per CDR3 protein. The data contain roughly 1.5 million distinct CDR3 sequences, about 45% of them singletons. The sample comprised blood. These receptors all stem from a woman between 18 and 29 years old in good health.

Notes on this clonotype: One end of the junction fails to match germline, which may point to a read error. This chain joins TRBV7-2 and TRBJ1-2; D unclear. Germline assignment: CDR1 SGHTA and CDR2 FQGNSA. The CDR3 contains 14 residues. The CDR3 nucleotides read TGTGCCAGCAGCTTAGTCGGACTTAACTATAGCTACACCTTC. Its translation: CASSLVGLNYSYTF.

Regarding this clonotype: One end of the junction fails to match germline, which may point to a read error. This chain joins TRBV7-2 and TRBJ2-1; D is unresolved. This CDR3 contains 12 residues. CDR1 SGHTA and CDR2 FQGNSA come from the germline V gene. The CDR3 loop is CVSSPEWGEQFF. CDR3 nucleotides: TGTGTCAGCAGCCCTGAGTGGGGTGAGCAGTTCTTC.

Many counts were recorded for this clonotype. V usage is TRBV27 and J usage is TRBJ2-1, with 9 bases identical to TRBD2. The CDR3 spans 15 residues. From germline, CDR1 is MNHEY and CDR2 SMNVEV (reference sequence). The junction had 5 bases not matched to a gene; V was cut back by 1 base and J by 7 bases. CDR3 bases: TGTGCCAGCAGTTTATTAGCGGGAGTTTTGAATGAGCAGTTCTTC. Encoded protein: CASSLLAGVLNEQFF.

This clonotype has only a few counts. The rearrangement uses TRBV5-1 and TRBJ2-3; TRBD1 aligns across 8 bases. This CDR3 region has 16 residues. The germline V gene has CDR1 SGHRS and CDR2 YFSETQ. The ends lost 0 bases at V and 2 bases at J; junction bases unmatched: 5. As DNA, the CDR3 is TGCGCCAGCAGCTTGGCCGGGACAGGTCCCACAGATACGCAGTATTTT. It yields the protein CASSLAGTGPTDTQYF.

The chain carries TRBV29-1 and TRBJ1-2; 8 bases align to TRBD1. This CDR3 has 14 residues. V lost 4 bases, J lost 1 base, and 5 bases stayed unmatched. Germline CDR1 is SQVTM and CDR2 is ANQGSEA. This CDR3 reads CSVGTGKGNYGYTF. As DNA, the CDR3 is TGCAGCGTTGGGACAGGGAAGGGTAACTATGGCTACACCTTC.

The rearrangement joins TRBV9 to TRBJ2-7, with TRBD2 identical over 12 bases. This CDR3 region has 14 residues. Losses at the gene ends were 3 bases for V and 6 bases for J; bases not matched to a gene: 4. Germline V CDR1 and CDR2: SGDLS, YYNGEE. The CDR3: CASSALAGGSEQYF. CDR3 DNA sequence: TGTGCCAGCAGCGCCCTAGCGGGAGGGTCCGAGCAGTACTTC.

The genes are TRBV9 and TRBJ2-3; 14 nucleotides agree with TRBD2. Per the germline V gene, CDR1 is SGDLS and CDR2 is YYNGEE. The ends lost 2 bases at V and 6 bases at J; junction bases unmatched: 8. The CDR3 has 17 amino acids. The CDR3, as DNA: TGTGCCAGCAGCGTGACTAGCGGGGGGGCCTGTGAGGATACGCAGTATTTT. This codes for CASSVTSGGACEDTQYF.

The CDR3 is CASSLQAEGKLFF. DNA for the CDR3: TGTGCCAGCAGCTTACAGGCCGAGGGAAAACTGTTTTTT. The chain links TRBV7-9 to TRBJ1-4; D remains unclear. V dropped 2 bases and J dropped 10 bases, with 11 bases sitting between them. The CDR3 contains 13 residues. CDR1 is SEHNR, CDR2 FQNEAQ, per germline (reference sequence).

This clonotype was detected only a few times. The chain links TRBV29-1 to TRBJ2-7, with D unresolved. This CDR3 spans 12 amino acids. Trimming took 4 bases from V and 0 from J, leaving 7 bases between them. Germline assignment: CDR1 SQVTM and CDR2 ANQGSEA. The CDR3 nucleotides are TGCAGCGTTGCAAGTGTCTCCTACGAGCAGTACTTC. Translating gives CSVASVSYEQYF.

The chain combines TRBV6-2 or TRBV6-3 with TRBJ1-5; D is ambiguous. This CDR3 comprises 13 residues. The V and J ends lost 5 bases and 3 bases respectively, with 8 bases between them. Germline-derived CDR1 and CDR2 are MNHEY and SVGEGT. CDR3 DNA: TGTGCCAGCAGTACAGAATACAATCAGCCCCAGCATTTT. Translated: CASSTEYNQPQHF.

The chain couples TRBV27 to TRBJ2-4; weak D call: TRBD1 (5 bases). The CDR3 spans 16 residues. Germline V gene sequence: CDR1 MNHEY, CDR2 SMNVEV (reference sequence). Trimming took off 3 bases at V and 0 bases at J, with 12 bases between the two ends. CDR3 nucleotides: TGTGCCAGCAGTTTGGCGGACAATTTAGCCAAAAACATTCAGTACTTC. It is translated as CASSLADNLAKNIQYF.

This clonotype was counted only a few times. The chain combines TRBV7-2 with TRBJ2-1; 8 bases are shared with TRBD2. After removal of 3 bases from V and 11 bases from J, the junction contained 15 bases not matched to a gene. This CDR3 has 16 amino acids. Germline loops: CDR1 SGHTA, CDR2 FQGNSA. This chain's CDR3 is CASSLEGLGEVGKQFF. The CDR3, as DNA: TGTGCCAGCAGCTTGGAGGGACTAGGGGAGGTGGGGAAGCAGTTCTTC. The full variable domain, completed using reference TRBV7-2 and TRBJ2-1, is GAGVSQSPSNKVTEKGKDVELRCDPISGHTALYWYRQSLGQGLEFLIYFQGNSAPDKSGLPSDRFSAERTGGSVSTLTIQRTQQEDSAVYLCASSLEGLGEVGKQFFGPGTRLTVL.

This clonotype was detected only a few times. This rearrangement joins TRBV29-1 to TRBJ2-7; unclear D gene. This CDR3 contains 13 residues. Trimming left V 8 bases short and J 6 bases short, with 20 bases between. Germline V CDR1 and CDR2: SQVTM, ANQGSEA. CDR3 nucleotides: TGCAGCTGTCTGGCAGGCGGTTCGGGCGAGCAGTACTTC. Encoded protein: CSCLAGGSGEQYF.